The entry below describes one T cell receptor beta chain. CDR1 and CDR2 from the germline V gene are SQVTM and ANQGSEA. The length of the CDR3 is 11 residues. Trimming took 6 bases from V and 10 from J, leaving 14 bases between them. This sample stems from a study of tumor-infiltrating lymphocytes in primary liver carcinoma. Overall study context: The cohort consisted of patients whose primary liver carcinoma was surgically resected. Aged between 30 and 69 years, the patients were men and women. In every tissue type, samples returned a similar yield of roughly 3.5 to 8 million productive TCRbeta reads. The neoplasms were of stage T1-T3 N0M0, with dimensions of roughly 4.2 to 11 cm across.

Total RNA (around 500 ng) served as template for TCR beta cDNA synthesis primed by a constant-region primer. Libraries for TCR beta were built through three nested multiplex PCR rounds, which together made up a slightly modified ARM-PCR procedure. Primers for the first two PCR rounds were TRBV1-TRBV30 forward primers and a C-beta reverse primer (roughly 10 cycles per round). From the multiplex PCR reads, TCRdb called clonotypes with MiXCR, one entry per CDR3 protein. The repertoire holds hundreds of thousands of distinct CDR3 sequences, 50% to 60% seen once, with more than 15% in the top ten. They got blood RNA out of unsorted whole blood and also pulled out germline DNA.

The chain couples TRBV29-1 to TRBJ2-3; D gene ambiguous. The sequenced material came from peripheral blood. The sequence derives from a woman in her 30s with primary liver carcinoma and hepatitis B virus infection. Here the CDR3 DNA reads TGCAGCGTCGATACTATAGAGGCGCAGTATTTT. Its protein is CSVDTIEAQYF.